These 15 T cell receptor beta chains originate from one sample sequenced in a study of OX40 agonist ivuxolimab in advanced cancers. Sequencing used immunoSEQ multiplex PCR; TCRdb keeps in-frame clones, though not all of them. The sample yields around 94,000 clones, around 90% seen once. The sample consisted of CD4+ or CD8+ T cells sorted from blood, taken in a trial of the OX40 agonist ivuxolimab. These TCRs come from an adult with an advanced solid tumor such as melanoma, head and neck, liver or kidney cancer.

The genes are TRBV9 and TRBJ1-3; no clear D. This CDR3 comprises 15 residues. The germline CDR1 and CDR2 sequences are SGDLS and YYNGEE. V lost 0 bases and J lost 0, with 7 bases in between. The chain's CDR3 is CASSVDVSSGNTIYF. In DNA form, the CDR3 reads TGTGCCAGCAGCGTAGACGTCAGCTCTGGAAACACCATATATTTT.

The chain has TRBV28 and TRBJ1-5; D possibly corresponds to TRBD1 (5 bases). This CDR3 comprises 17 residues. Trimming cost V 8 bases and J 6 bases, with 26 bases left between them. Germline-derived CDR1 and CDR2 are MDHEN and SYDVKM. In nucleotides, the CDR3 is TGTGCCAGCGGGTGGTCGAGGGGAGTATTGAGGCCTCAGCCCCAGCATTTT. Translation: CASGWSRGVLRPQPQHF.

As concerns this clone: Different DNA sequences within this sample yield the same CDR3. This chain joins TRBV6-5 and TRBJ1-6; D call uncertain. The CDR3 totals 13 residues. The germline gives CDR1 MNHEY, CDR2 SVGAGI. Trimming removed 4 bases at V and 7 bases at J, with 8 bases between. This chain's CDR3 is CASSLSRNSPLHF. The DNA of the CDR3 is TGTGCCAGCAGTTTATCGAGGAATTCACCCCTCCACTTT.

CDR3 bases: TGTGCCAGCTCACCACCGACTGACTCCTACGAGCAGTACTTC. It translates to CASSPPTDSYEQYF. This chain joins TRBV18 and TRBJ2-7; D call uncertain. The CDR3 is 14 residues long. Germline assignment: CDR1 KGHSH and CDR2 LQKENI. V was cut by 0 bases and J by 0 bases, with 6 bases left in between.

The J gene is TRBJ1-5, the V gene TRBV4-2; no reliable D call. V was shortened by 0 bases and J by 2 bases, with 8 bases between the two germline ends. CDR3 length: 15 residues. The germline CDR1 and CDR2 sequences are LGHNA and YNFKEQ. CDR3 region: CASSQDTGGNQPQHF. The CDR3 nucleotides are TGTGCCAGCAGCCAAGATACGGGCGGCAATCAGCCCCAGCATTTT.

The chain uses TRBV5-1 and TRBJ2-3; D not certain. The V and J ends lost 4 bases and 0 bases respectively, with 3 bases between them. CDR1 and CDR2 (germline): SGHRS, YFSETQ. This CDR3 spans 12 amino acids. CDR3 bases: TGCGCCAGCAGCCCCAGCACAGATACGCAGTATTTT. Its translation is CASSPSTDTQYF. The whole variable domain, filled in from reference TRBV5-1 and TRBJ2-3, reads KAGVTQTPRYLIKTRGQQVTLSCSPISGHRSVSWYQQTPGQGLQFLFEYFSETQRNKGNFPGRFSGRQFSNSRSEMNVSTLELGDSALYLCASSPSTDTQYFGPGTRLTVL.

The chain couples TRBV29-1 to TRBJ2-7, with D maybe TRBD1 (7 bases). This CDR3 contains 11 residues. Germline V CDR1 and CDR2: SQVTM, ANQGSEA. V was pared by 7 bases and J by 6 bases, with 13 bases between. In DNA, the CDR3 is TGCAGCGCTGGGCAGGGGGGCGAGCAGTACTTC. Encoded protein: CSAGQGGEQYF.

V and J are TRBV9 and TRBJ2-3, with D perhaps TRBD2 (6 bases). The CDR3 covers 19 residues. Trimming removed 2 bases from V and 0 bases from J, with 22 bases in between. Germline V gene lookup returns CDR1 SGDLS and CDR2 YYNGEE. The CDR3 bases are TGTGCCAGCAGCGTGGGCGGGCGAGATGCGGGGAGGAGCACAGATACGCAGTATTTT. Its protein product is CASSVGGRDAGRSTDTQYF.

The sample holds a few counts of this clone. The chain is built from TRBV5-5 and TRBJ1-2; D might be TRBD1 (5 bases). The CDR3 length is 13 residues. V lost 2 bases to trimming and J lost 6 bases, with 11 bases between them. In germline, CDR1 is SGHKS, CDR2 YYEKEE (reference sequence). CDR3 region: CASSFDGGNGYTF. The CDR3 region has the DNA TGTGCCAGCAGCTTCGACGGGGGGAATGGCTACACCTTC.

This chain joins TRBV6-1 and TRBJ1-3; D may be TRBD1 (6 bases). The CDR3 runs to 15 residues. The V end was cut by 5 bases, the J end by 0 bases, with 11 bases between. Germline lookup yields CDR1 MNHNS and CDR2 SASEGT. The CDR3 reads CASSPRQASGNTIYF. DNA for the CDR3: TGTGCCAGCAGTCCGCGACAGGCCTCTGGAAACACCATATATTTT.

This clone was seen a single time. The rearrangement joins TRBV9 to TRBJ2-6; 8 nucleotides match TRBD2. J was trimmed by 0 bases and V by 4 bases; bases with no gene match: 0. Germline V gene data show CDR1 as SGDLS and CDR2 as YYNGEE. This CDR3 has 15 amino acids. CDR3: CASSREGSGANVLTF. CDR3 nucleotide sequence: TGTGCCAGCAGCCGGGAGGGCTCTGGGGCCAACGTCCTGACTTTC.

V gene TRBV6-5 combines with J gene TRBJ2-1, with 10 bases that match TRBD1. Germline lookup yields CDR1 MNHEY and CDR2 SVGAGI. V lost 4 bases and J lost 8; bases outside the gene matches: 8. The CDR3 runs 15 residues. This chain's CDR3 is CASSSRDRGFYEQFF. The CDR3 nucleotides are TGTGCCAGCAGTTCCCGGGACAGGGGTTTCTATGAGCAGTTCTTC.

This chain connects TRBV7-2 to TRBJ2-7; TRBD1 agrees at 11 bases. With V trimmed by 5 bases and J by 6 bases, 9 bases remained unmatched. Germline CDR1 reads SGHTA; CDR2 reads FQGNSA. CDR3 size: 15 residues. CDR3 sequence reads: CASSRGGQGAREQYF. The CDR3 region has the DNA TGTGCCAGCAGCCGGGGCGGACAGGGGGCGCGCGAGCAGTACTTC.

This chain connects TRBV5-1 to TRBJ1-4; no firm D call. The CDR3 has 15 residues. V was cut by 0 bases and J by 8 bases, with 14 bases left in between. Germline V gene lookup returns CDR1 SGHRS and CDR2 YFSETQ. The CDR3 DNA follows: TGCGCCAGCAGCTTGGCCGGAACCCCCCAGGAAAAACTGTTTTTT. It is translated as CASSLAGTPQEKLFF. The full variable domain, completed using reference TRBV5-1 and TRBJ1-4, is KAGVTQTPRYLIKTRGQQVTLSCSPISGHRSVSWYQQTPGQGLQFLFEYFSETQRNKGNFPGRFSGRQFSNSRSEMNVSTLELGDSALYLCASSLAGTPQEKLFFGSGTQLSVL.

This chain joins TRBV5-1 and TRBJ1-5, with 10 bases fitting TRBD1. The V gene end was trimmed by 4 bases and the J gene end by 9 bases; junction bases not matched to a gene: 10. The CDR3 consists of 15 residues. Per germline, CDR1 SGHRS and CDR2 YFSETQ. DNA of the CDR3: TGCGCCAGCAGCCCTTGGGACAGGGGATTAGGGCCCCAGCATTTT. This codes for CASSPWDRGLGPQHF.